The next 32 T cell receptor beta chains were all read from a single sample in a study of T-cell memory formation after mild COVID-19. Each CDR3 protein is one row after TCRdb ran MiXCR on the 5' RACE reads. The top ten clones hold roughly an eighth of a sample with almost 550,000 distinct CDR3 sequences, roughly 20% of them seen once. Specimen: PBMCs or a T cell subset sorted from them (not recorded which). The receptors come from an adult woman who had mild COVID-19 (a few samples of this study predate the infection). Cell type and time point are not known.

This chain links TRBV11-3 with TRBJ2-1, with TRBD2 matching 11 bases. CDR1 is SGHNT, CDR2 YENEEA, per germline. The CDR3 contains 17 residues. V lost 5 bases, J lost 1 base, and 7 bases stayed unmatched. The CDR3 is CASSGEIAGGSYNEQFF. The DNA for the CDR3 is TGTGCCAGCAGCGGAGAGATAGCGGGAGGGTCCTACAATGAGCAGTTCTTC. Drawing the rest from reference TRBV11-3 and TRBJ2-1, the complete variable domain is EAGVVQSPRYKIIEKKQPVAFWCNPISGHNTLYWYLQNLGQGPELLIRYENEEAVDDSQLPKDRFSAERLKGVDSTLKIQPAELGDSAVYLCASSGEIAGGSYNEQFFGPGTRLTVL.

This clonotype turned up a few times. This chain joins TRBV28 and TRBJ2-7; weak D call: TRBD2 (6 bases). With 6 bases removed from V and 3 bases from J, the gap between germline ends came to 15 bases. The CDR3 sequence is 14 residues long. The germline CDR1 and CDR2 sequences are MDHEN and SYDVKM. The CDR3 reads CASSAGRTLYEQYF. The DNA of the CDR3 is TGTGCCAGCAGCGCGGGACGGACCCTCTACGAGCAGTACTTC. The whole variable domain, remainder taken from reference TRBV28 and TRBJ2-7, is DVKVTQSSRYLVKRTGEKVFLECVQDMDHENMFWYRQDPGLGLRLIYFSYDVKMKEKGDIPEGYSVSREKKERFSLILESASTNQTSMYLCASSAGRTLYEQYFGPGTRLTVT.

This clonotype has only a few counts. The chain employs TRBV4-3 and TRBJ2-1, with D unresolved. This CDR3 has 15 residues. Germline V gene data show CDR1 as LGHNA and CDR2 as YSLEER. V shed 0 bases and J shed 0 bases, with 6 bases lying between them. CDR3 sequence reads: CASSQEDSSYNEQFF. The CDR3 DNA is TGCGCCAGCAGCCAAGAAGATAGCTCCTACAATGAGCAGTTCTTC.

This clonotype was counted between two and nine times. The rearrangement links TRBV5-1 to TRBJ2-7, with 9 bases lining up with TRBD2. Germline trimming cut 3 bases from V and 5 bases from J; bases unmatched to any gene: 9. Germline CDR1 SGHRS, CDR2 YFSETQ. CDR3 length: 15 residues. CDR3: CASSSMTSGRNEQYF. The CDR3 nucleotides are TGCGCCAGCAGCTCCATGACTAGCGGTCGGAACGAGCAGTACTTC. The full variable domain, in which reference TRBV5-1 and TRBJ2-7 provide the parts outside the CDR3, is KAGVTQTPRYLIKTRGQQVTLSCSPISGHRSVSWYQQTPGQGLQFLFEYFSETQRNKGNFPGRFSGRQFSNSRSEMNVSTLELGDSALYLCASSSMTSGRNEQYFGPGTRLTVT.

The chain combines TRBV7-9 with TRBJ2-3; 7 positions agree with TRBD1. Germline V lookup: CDR1 SEHNR, CDR2 FQNEAQ (reference sequence). The CDR3 is made up of 15 amino acids. After removal of 5 bases from V and 2 bases from J, the junction contained 7 bases not matched to a gene. This CDR3 is CASSQTGTVTDTQYF. For the CDR3, the DNA is TGTGCCAGCAGCCAAACCGGGACAGTCACAGATACGCAGTATTTT.

This clonotype showed up just a few times. The chain uses TRBV5-1 and TRBJ2-7, with D tentatively TRBD2 (6 bases). CDR3 length equals 15 residues. Germline values: CDR1 SGHRS, CDR2 YFSETQ. Trimming stripped 4 bases from V and 3 bases from J, with 17 bases between. The CDR3 loop reads CASSPGAYGGYEQYF. DNA of the CDR3: TGCGCCAGCAGCCCCGGTGCGTACGGGGGCTACGAGCAGTACTTC.

V gene TRBV5-5 combines with J gene TRBJ1-2; D is uncertain. CDR1 is SGHKS, CDR2 YYEKEE, per germline (reference sequence). Trimming left V 3 bases short and J 4 bases short, with 16 bases between. The CDR3 covers 15 residues. This chain's CDR3 is CASSSPDIDFYGYTF. The CDR3 DNA sequence: TGTGCCAGCAGCTCCCCCGACATCGACTTCTATGGCTACACCTTC.

This clonotype was detected only a few times. This chain uses TRBV7-9 with TRBJ2-3, with D maybe TRBD2 (6 bases). Germline V gene data show CDR1 as SEHNR and CDR2 as FQNEAQ (reference sequence). The CDR3 loop spans 16 amino acids. V lost 2 bases to trimming and J lost 3 bases, with 15 bases between them. The chain's CDR3 is CASSLMVAEGTDTQYF. DNA for the CDR3: TGTGCCAGCAGCTTAATGGTAGCGGAGGGTACAGATACGCAGTATTTT. Variable domain in full (rest from reference TRBV7-9 and TRBJ2-3): DTGVSQNPRHKITKRGQNVTFRCDPISEHNRLYWYRQTLGQGPEFLTYFQNEAQLEKSRLLSDRFSAERPKGSFSTLEIQRTEQGDSAMYLCASSLMVAEGTDTQYFGPGTRLTVL.

The chain couples TRBV7-9 to TRBJ1-2; 7 nucleotides match TRBD1. From germline, CDR1 is SEHNR and CDR2 FQNEAQ (reference sequence). This CDR3 is 15 amino acids long. The junction had 9 bases not matched to a gene; V was cut back by 5 bases and J by 3 bases. CDR3 coding DNA: TGTGCCAGCAGCGACCGGGACAGCCACGACTATGGCTACACCTTC. This encodes CASSDRDSHDYGYTF.

This clonotype was counted between two and nine times. The V and J genes are TRBV6-5 and TRBJ2-3, with D possibly TRBD2 on 6 matching bases. Germline lookup yields CDR1 MNHEY and CDR2 SVGAGI. V dropped 4 bases and J dropped 4 bases, with 12 bases sitting between them. This CDR3 region has 14 residues. In DNA form, the CDR3 reads TGTGCCAGCAGTTCCGGGGGATCGGCAGATACGCAGTATTTT. It encodes CASSSGGSADTQYF.

The V and J genes are TRBV4-3 and TRBJ1-3, with 7 bases aligning to TRBD1. In germline, CDR1 is LGHNA, CDR2 YSLEER. This CDR3 region has 15 residues. Trimming took 0 bases from V and 7 from J; bases not matched to a gene: 6. In nucleotides, the CDR3 is TGCGCCAGCAGCCAAGATAGGGGGCGGAGGAACACCATATATTTT. Residues: CASSQDRGRRNTIYF.

The gene calls are TRBV7-9 and TRBJ1-2, with D possibly TRBD1 on 6 matching bases. The CDR3 loop spans 14 amino acids. Germline V gene lookup returns CDR1 SEHNR and CDR2 FQNEAQ (reference sequence). Trimming removed 0 bases from V and 12 bases from J, with 17 bases in between. The DNA for the CDR3 is TGTGCCAGCAGCTTAGCGGGGCAGGGGACCTCGAACACCTTC. This sequence encodes CASSLAGQGTSNTF.

The sample holds a few counts of this clonotype. J is TRBJ2-7 and V is TRBV6-1, with D maybe TRBD1 (5 bases). V dropped 5 bases and J dropped 5 bases, with 13 bases sitting between them. CDR3 length equals 13 residues. The germline V gene has CDR1 MNHNS and CDR2 SASEGT. CDR3 loop: CASSSQGLDEQYF. Written as DNA, the CDR3 is TGTGCCAGCAGTTCGCAGGGTCTCGACGAGCAGTACTTC.

The J gene is TRBJ2-1, the V gene TRBV24-1; 7 bases align to TRBD2. Per the germline V gene, CDR1 is KGHDR and CDR2 is SFDVKD. CDR3 size: 15 residues. With V trimmed by 0 bases and J by 10 bases, 8 bases remained unmatched. The CDR3 loop reads CATSDLGTKAGEQFF. The CDR3 region has the DNA TGTGCCACCAGTGATTTGGGGACTAAGGCGGGGGAGCAGTTCTTC.

This clonotype has a handful of counts. The rearrangement uses TRBV12-3 or TRBV12-4 and TRBJ2-5; 9 positions agree with TRBD2. The length of the CDR3 is 14 residues. Trimming at V came to 6 bases and at J to 3 bases, leaving 5 bases not matched to a gene. The CDR3 region is CASRGAGGKETQYF. DNA of the CDR3: TGTGCCAGCAGGGGAGCGGGGGGAAAAGAGACCCAGTACTTC.

The chain uses TRBV12-3 or TRBV12-4 and TRBJ2-1, with a tentative D call TRBD2 (6 bases). The CDR3 has 12 residues. V was trimmed by 3 bases and J by 9 bases, leaving 9 bases between them. CDR3 in DNA: TGTGCCAGCAGTTTCGGGGGATCTGAGCAGTTCTTC. Encoded protein: CASSFGGSEQFF.

Only a few counts were recorded for this clonotype. The rearrangement links TRBV7-9 to TRBJ2-1; the D gene is possibly TRBD1 (5 bases). Germline lookup yields CDR1 SEHNR and CDR2 FQNEAQ (reference sequence). CDR3 length: 18 amino acids. V was clipped by 0 bases and J by 0 bases, with 15 bases between them. CDR3 amino acids: CASSLAYQGRGSYNEQFF. The DNA of the CDR3 is TGTGCCAGCAGCTTAGCGTATCAGGGAAGGGGCTCCTACAATGAGCAGTTCTTC.

The chain employs TRBV4-3 and TRBJ2-2, with D perhaps being TRBD1 or TRBD2 (5 bases each). The length of the CDR3 is 18 residues. The germline V gene has CDR1 LGHNA and CDR2 YSLEER. V was pared by 0 bases and J by 2 bases, with 16 bases between. CDR3 nucleotides: TGCGCCAGCAGCCAAGATCGTAACGGGACCATTAACACCGGGGAGCTGTTTTTT. The encoded protein is CASSQDRNGTINTGELFF.

The table lists this clonotype with a count of one. The CDR3: CASSPSWDFSYNEQFF. The DNA of the CDR3 is TGTGCCAGCAGCCCGTCGTGGGATTTTTCCTACAATGAGCAGTTCTTC. The chain links TRBV12-3 or TRBV12-4 to TRBJ2-1; no reliable D call. CDR3 size: 16 residues. V was trimmed by 6 bases and J by 1 base, leaving 16 bases between them.

This clonotype showed up just a few times. The rearrangement links TRBV7-3 to TRBJ2-3, with 13 nucleotides matching TRBD2. The junction had 4 bases not matched to a gene; V was cut back by 5 bases and J by 2 bases. CDR3 length: 16 residues. The V gene's germline CDR1 is SGHTA and CDR2 FQGTGA. In DNA, the CDR3 is TGTGCCAGCAGCCAGACTAGCGGGAGGACCACAGATACGCAGTATTTT. Translation gives CASSQTSGRTTDTQYF. The full variable domain, in which reference TRBV7-3 and TRBJ2-3 provide the parts outside the CDR3, is GAGVSQTPSNKVTEKGKYVELRCDPISGHTALYWYRQSLGQGPEFLIYFQGTGAADDSGLPNDRFFAVRPEGSVSTLKIQRTERGDSAVYLCASSQTSGRTTDTQYFGPGTRLTVL.

The rearrangement links TRBV9 to TRBJ1-3; 9 bases agree with TRBD1. Looked up from germline, CDR1 is SGDLS and CDR2 is YYNGEE. J lost 0 bases, V lost 5 bases, and 0 bases had no gene match. This CDR3 is built from 14 residues. CDR3 coding DNA: TGTGCCAGCAGGACAGGGGGCTCTGGAAACACCATATATTTT. Translated, it gives CASRTGGSGNTIYF.

This clonotype was observed a few times. The chain combines TRBV9 with TRBJ2-1, with 8 bases fitting TRBD1. With V trimmed by 8 bases and J by 8 bases, 6 bases remained unmatched. CDR3 length: 12 amino acids. Looked up from germline, CDR1 is SGDLS and CDR2 is YYNGEE. The CDR3 sequence is CASGDRTYEQFF. The CDR3 region has the DNA TGTGCCAGTGGGGACAGGACCTATGAGCAGTTCTTC. Supplemented by reference TRBV9 and TRBJ2-1, the full variable domain reads DSGVTQTPKHLITATGQRVTLRCSPRSGDLSVYWYQQSLDQGLQFLIQYYNGEERAKGNILERFSAQQFPDLHSELNLSSLELGDSALYFCASGDRTYEQFFGPGTRLTVL.

This clonotype was observed a handful of times. The J gene is TRBJ2-5, the V gene TRBV5-1; D is unresolved. This CDR3 comprises 15 residues. Trimming stripped 0 bases from V and 4 bases from J, with 13 bases between. Germline values: CDR1 SGHRS, CDR2 YFSETQ. For the CDR3, the DNA is TGCGCCAGCAGCTTGGTTCCTCGAGACGGAGAGACCCAGTACTTC. As protein: CASSLVPRDGETQYF.

This clonotype was counted between two and nine times. The gene calls are TRBV7-2 and TRBJ2-5; the D gene is possibly TRBD2 (6 bases). CDR1 and CDR2 from the germline V gene are SGHTA and FQGNSA. The V and J ends lost 2 bases and 4 bases respectively, with 14 bases between them. CDR3 length equals 15 residues. CDR3 sequence: CASSLTSQIGETQYF. CDR3 DNA: TGTGCCAGCAGCTTAACTAGCCAAATCGGAGAGACCCAGTACTTC. The whole variable domain, remainder taken from reference TRBV7-2 and TRBJ2-5, is GAGVSQSPSNKVTEKGKDVELRCDPISGHTALYWYRQSLGQGLEFLIYFQGNSAPDKSGLPSDRFSAERTGGSVSTLTIQRTQQEDSAVYLCASSLTSQIGETQYFGPGTRLLVL.

The chain joins TRBV5-1 to TRBJ1-1, with D tentatively TRBD1 (5 bases). The germline V gene has CDR1 SGHRS and CDR2 YFSETQ. This CDR3 is built from 14 residues. Trimming left V 1 base short and J 3 bases short, with 10 bases between. The CDR3 DNA sequence: TGCGCCAGCAGCTTGCAGGGTTGGTACACTGAAGCTTTCTTT. Protein product: CASSLQGWYTEAFF.

The chain has TRBV6-2 or TRBV6-3 and TRBJ2-1; TRBD2 matches 14 bases. Unmatched junction bases numbered 11, after V lost 2 bases and J lost 11 bases. The CDR3 extends over 17 amino acids. The V gene's germline CDR1 is MNHEY and CDR2 SVGEGT. The CDR3 DNA reads TGTGCCAGCAGTTACCGCACCGGGACTAGCGGGGGTTTGAAGCAGTTCTTC. Translated: CASSYRTGTSGGLKQFF.

There are a few counts of this clonotype. The rearrangement uses TRBV29-1 and TRBJ1-6; possibly TRBD1 for D (5 bases). The germline gives CDR1 SQVTM, CDR2 ANQGSEA. Trimming pared 6 bases from V and 7 bases from J, leaving 10 bases between. The CDR3 extends over 12 amino acids. The CDR3 here is CSVRDLNSPLHF. CDR3 DNA sequence: TGCAGCGTACGGGACTTAAATTCACCCCTCCACTTT. Full variable domain (rest looked up from reference TRBV29-1 and TRBJ1-6): SAVISQKPSRDICQRGTSLTIQCQVDSQVTMMFWYRQQPGQSLTLIATANQGSEATYESGFVIDKFPISRPNLTFSTLTVSNMSPEDSSIYLCSVRDLNSPLHFGNGTRLTVT.

The table lists this clonotype with a few counts. The rearrangement uses TRBV12-3 or TRBV12-4 and TRBJ2-5; 7 bases are a match to TRBD2. V trimming: 3 bases; J trimming: 4 bases; junction bases outside the gene matches: 8. CDR3 length: 15 amino acids. CDR3 residues: CASSFSSGTGETQYF. The CDR3 bases are TGTGCCAGCAGTTTTTCCAGCGGGACTGGAGAGACCCAGTACTTC.

In this sample, this clonotype turned up a few times. The V call is TRBV12-3 or TRBV12-4, the J call TRBJ2-6; TRBD1 matches at 7 bases. Germline trimming cut 6 bases from V and 2 bases from J; bases unmatched to any gene: 7. There are 16 residues in the CDR3. CDR3: CASRKDQGAGANVLTF. The CDR3 nucleotides are TGTGCCAGCAGGAAAGATCAGGGGGCTGGGGCCAACGTCCTGACTTTC.

This clonotype was counted between two and nine times. The J gene is TRBJ2-7, the V gene TRBV6-5; TRBD1 agrees at 8 bases. The CDR3 has 15 residues. V shed 0 bases and J 2 bases; nucleotides not matched to a gene: 3. CDR1 and CDR2 (germline): MNHEY, SVGAGI. The CDR3 nucleotides read TGTGCCAGCAGTTACTCGGGGGACAGGACCTACGAGCAGTACTTC. Translation: CASSYSGDRTYEQYF.

The chain employs TRBV6-4 and TRBJ1-6; TRBD1 might be the D (5 bases). This CDR3 region has 14 residues. The germline V and J ends were trimmed by 6 bases and 10 bases, with 16 bases remaining between them. Per germline, CDR1 MRHNA and CDR2 SNTAGT. CDR3 sequence (DNA): TGTGCCAGCAGCTCGGGACTCCCTGGCTCACCCCTCCACTTT. This codes for CASSSGLPGSPLHF.

This clonotype has more than one count but fewer than ten. V usage is TRBV9 and J usage is TRBJ1-5; 7 nucleotides agree with TRBD1. V gave up 3 bases and J gave up 2 bases; unmatched junction bases: 8. Germline CDR1 is SGDLS and CDR2 is YYNGEE. This CDR3 region has 16 residues. The CDR3 DNA reads as TGTGCCAGCAGCGAGGGGGCCGGGTCCGGCAATCAGCCCCAGCATTTT. Translated, it gives CASSEGAGSGNQPQHF.